This TCR beta chain was captured by sequencing in a study of human T cells and chemical hapten exposure. For the study at large: Predominantly women, the patients had alopecia areata, totalis or universalis.

Germline assignment: CDR1 SGHNT and CDR2 YYREEE (reference sequence). Between the trimmed V and J ends, which lost 6 bases and 2 bases, there was a span of 18 bases. The CDR3 is 15 amino acids. Of note for this clonotype: Its antigen is as yet unknown.

The library attached unique molecular identifiers to individual cDNA molecules. In TCRdb, the RACE reads were re-called with MiXCR into one record per CDR3 protein. Here the sample spans approximately 100,000 distinct CDR3 sequences, approximately 11% being singletons. Time point reported: patch test 1, 2 weeks after DPC sensitization. Indicated treatment: therapeutic diphenylcyclopropenone sensitization with weekly scalp DPC. Whole-study results and caveats: PT1 expanded TCR counts correlated positively with patch test score.

The specimen was whole blood, collected in connection with sensitization to the hapten diphenylcyclopropenone (DPC). J is TRBJ2-7 and V is TRBV5-4, with D possibly matching TRBD1 (5 bases). The receptor's source is a woman aged 40 to 50 with alopecia areata. Some clones in this sample may be carry-over from other donors' samples. The CDR3 bases are TGTGCCAGCAAAAGTGGGGTGGGGCAGACCTACGAGCAGTACTTC. Translation gives CASKSGVGQTYEQYF.